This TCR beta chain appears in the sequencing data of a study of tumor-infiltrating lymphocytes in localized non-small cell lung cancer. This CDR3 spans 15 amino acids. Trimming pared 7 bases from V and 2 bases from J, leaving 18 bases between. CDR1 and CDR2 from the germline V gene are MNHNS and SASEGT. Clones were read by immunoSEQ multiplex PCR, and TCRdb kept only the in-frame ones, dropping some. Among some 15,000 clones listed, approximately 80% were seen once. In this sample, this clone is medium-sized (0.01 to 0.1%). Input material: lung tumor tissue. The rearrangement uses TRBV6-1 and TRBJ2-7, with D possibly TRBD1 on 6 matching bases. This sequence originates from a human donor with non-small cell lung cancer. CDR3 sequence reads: CASTISRTAPYEQYF. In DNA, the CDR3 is TGTGCCAGCACGATATCGAGGACAGCTCCCTACGAGCAGTACTTC.